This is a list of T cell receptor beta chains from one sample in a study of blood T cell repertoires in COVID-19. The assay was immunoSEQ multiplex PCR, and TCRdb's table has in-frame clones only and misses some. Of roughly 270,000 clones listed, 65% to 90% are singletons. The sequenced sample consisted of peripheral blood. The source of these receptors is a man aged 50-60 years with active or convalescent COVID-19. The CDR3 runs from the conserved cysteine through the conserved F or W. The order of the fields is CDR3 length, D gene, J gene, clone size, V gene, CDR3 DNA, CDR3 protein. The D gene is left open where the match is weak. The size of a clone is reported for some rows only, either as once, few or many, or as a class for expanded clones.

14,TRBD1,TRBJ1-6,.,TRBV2,TGTGCCAGCAGAGGGACAGGGAGCGCTTCACCCCTCCACTTT,CASRGTGSASPLHF
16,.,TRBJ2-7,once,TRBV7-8,TGTGCCAGCAGCTTCCAGGGGTTGACTCTAACCTCCGAGCAGTACTTC,CASSFQGLTLTSEQYF
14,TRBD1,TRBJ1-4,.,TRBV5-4,TGTGCCAGCAGCTCCTCAGGGGGCGACGAAAAACTGTTTTTT,CASSSSGGDEKLFF
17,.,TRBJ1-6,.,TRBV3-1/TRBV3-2,TGTGCCAGCAGCCGAGACCTTGGGGCCTCCTATAATTCACCCCTCCACTTT,CASSRDLGASYNSPLHF
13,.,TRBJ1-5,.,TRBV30,TGTGCCTGGAGTTCGGGGAGCAATCAGCCCCAGCATTTT,CAWSSGSNQPQHF
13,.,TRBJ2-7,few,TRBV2,TGTGCCAGCAGGCGACCCTACCAGGACGAGCAGTACTTC,CASRRPYQDEQYF
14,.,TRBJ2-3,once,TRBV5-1,TGCGCCAGCAGCCACCCCGGAGGCACAGATACGCAGTATTTT,CASSHPGGTDTQYF
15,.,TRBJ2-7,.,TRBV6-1,TGTGCCAGCAGTGAAGCGCAGAACAGGCGCTACGAGCAGTACTTC,CASSEAQNRRYEQYF
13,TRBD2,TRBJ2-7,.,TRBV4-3,TGCGCCAGCAGCCACGGGGGGGGTAACGAGCAGTACTTC,CASSHGGGNEQYF
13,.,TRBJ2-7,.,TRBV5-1,TGCGCCAGCAGCTTGGCTGGGAGCTACGAGCAGTACTTC,CASSLAGSYEQYF
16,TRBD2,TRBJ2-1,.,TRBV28,TGTGCCAGCAGCAACCCACCGGGACTAGCGGGACGGTCTCAGTTCTTC,CASSNPPGLAGRSQFF
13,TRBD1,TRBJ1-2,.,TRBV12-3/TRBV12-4,TGTGCCAGCAGTCGGGACAGGGCCTATGGCTACACCTTC,CASSRDRAYGYTF
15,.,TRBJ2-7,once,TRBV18,TGTGCCAGCTCACCACAGGCCTCGAGGGGGGGGGAGCAGTACTTC,CASSPQASRGGEQYF
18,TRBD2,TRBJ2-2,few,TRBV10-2,TGCGCCAGCAGTGATTCTGGACTAGCGGGATTCTTTGCCGGGGAGCTGTTTTTT,CASSDSGLAGFFAGELFF
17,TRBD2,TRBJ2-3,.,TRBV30,TGTGCTCCTACGCCAGGGACTAGCGGGTGTAGCACAGATACGCAGTATTTT,CAPTPGTSGCSTDTQYF
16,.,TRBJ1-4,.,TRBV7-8,TGTGCCAGCAGCTTAGCGAGCGTTCAAGGGAGTGAAAAACTGTTTTTT,CASSLASVQGSEKLFF
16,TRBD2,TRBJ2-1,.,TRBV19,TGTGCCAGTAGTGGACTAGACGCACCCCCCCTCAATGAGCAGTTCTTC,CASSGLDAPPLNEQFF
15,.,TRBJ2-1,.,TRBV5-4,TGTGCCAGCAGCTTCGCTGGGGGGATCTACAATGAGCAGTTCTTC,CASSFAGGIYNEQFF
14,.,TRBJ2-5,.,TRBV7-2,TGTGCCAGCAGCTTAGAACAGGCAGAAGAGACCCAGTACTTC,CASSLEQAEETQYF
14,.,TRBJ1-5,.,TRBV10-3,TGTGCCATCAGTGTGCAGGGTACAAATCAGCCCCAGCATTTT,CAISVQGTNQPQHF
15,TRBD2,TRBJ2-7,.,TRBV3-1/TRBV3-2,TGTGCCAGCAGCCAAGGCCTCGGGGGGGCCTACGAGCAGTACTTC,CASSQGLGGAYEQYF
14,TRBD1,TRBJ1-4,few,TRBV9,TGTGCCAGCAGCGGACAGGGAGAGGACGAAAAACTGTTTTTT,CASSGQGEDEKLFF